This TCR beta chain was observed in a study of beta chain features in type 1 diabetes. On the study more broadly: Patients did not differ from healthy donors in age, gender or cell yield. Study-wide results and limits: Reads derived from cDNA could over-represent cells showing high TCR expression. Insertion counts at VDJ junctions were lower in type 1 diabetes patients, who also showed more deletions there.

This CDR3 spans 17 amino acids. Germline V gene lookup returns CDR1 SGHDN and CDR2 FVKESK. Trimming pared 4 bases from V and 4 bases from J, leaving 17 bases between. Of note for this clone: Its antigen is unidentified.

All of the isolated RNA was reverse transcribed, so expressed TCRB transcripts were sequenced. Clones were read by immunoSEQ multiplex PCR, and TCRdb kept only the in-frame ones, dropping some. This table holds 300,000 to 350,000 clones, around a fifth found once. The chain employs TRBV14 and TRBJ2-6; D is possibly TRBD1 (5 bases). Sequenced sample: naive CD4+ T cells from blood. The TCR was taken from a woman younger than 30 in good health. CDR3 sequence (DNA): TGTGCCAGCAGCCTCCCGAAACCAGGGTTCGGGGCCAACGTCCTGACTTTC. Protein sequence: CASSLPKPGFGANVLTF.